This note documents a single T cell receptor beta chain sequence. Antigen: not known. Genomic DNA provided the template from which TCR beta VDJ and CDR3 profiles were obtained. MiXCR was run by TCRdb on the reads, yielding one entry per CDR3 protein. The sample has 35,000 to 45,000 distinct CDR3 sequences; around 67% are singletons. The sample originates from a study of CD8+CD57+ T cells in acquired aplastic anemia. Study information: As sequenced from healthy donors, CD4+ cells averaged around 10 million reads. Study observations and caveats: Sharing between patients and controls was observed for twenty-nine CD8+ CDR3 sequences.

This clonotype originated in a human donor in good health, serving as a control. Sequenced sample: sorted CD4+, CD8+, or CD8+CD57+ T cells (not recorded which) from PBMCs.

For the CDR3, the DNA is TGCGCCAGCAGCCTCGGACAGGGAGACGAGCAGTACTTC. Translated: CASSLGQGDEQYF. The V and J genes are TRBV5-1 and TRBJ2-7, with 8 bases identical to TRBD1. Per germline, CDR1 SGHRS and CDR2 YFSETQ. J lost 5 bases, V lost 4 bases, and 5 bases had no gene match. The CDR3 covers 13 residues. The full variable domain, with the rest looked up from reference TRBV5-1 and TRBJ2-7, is KAGVTQTPRYLIKTRGQQVTLSCSPISGHRSVSWYQQTPGQGLQFLFEYFSETQRNKGNFPGRFSGRQFSNSRSEMNVSTLELGDSALYLCASSLGQGDEQYFGPGTRLTVT.